This TCR beta chain is from a study of CD8+ T cells in alopecia areata (dated by TCRdb to between 2017 and 2018). As for the study more broadly: The treated patients took part in an open-label pilot trial in which moderate-to-severe alopecia areata was treated with oral tofacitinib at 5 to 10 mg twice daily. Tofacitinib was administered for 6 to 18 months, and 6 months of follow-up off drug were then conducted to assess delayed response and recurrence. In both human patients and the C3H/HeJ mouse model, the study applied high-throughput TCRbeta sequencing to look at T cell clonal expansion in alopecia areata. In humans, TCRbeta sequencing was performed on scalp tissue and on sorted CD4+ and CD8+ peripheral blood T cells from healthy controls and from patients with patchy or totalis/universalis alopecia areata. Tofacitinib-treated patients had biopsies at baseline and at 4 and 24 weeks of treatment, with a later scalp biopsy in several patients. Clonality in the scalp was compared among normal scalp (n=4), patchy alopecia areata scalp (n=8), and alopecia totalis/universalis scalp (n=8). RNA came from the PAXgene miRNA kit for fixed scalp, the miRNeasy kit for PBMCs, and the RNeasy kit for mouse skin. immunoSEQ multiplex PCR using 35 Vbeta forward primers and 13 Jbeta reverse primers was used to amplify TCRbeta CDR3 regions. Overall study outcomes, separate from this receptor: Shared TCR sequences between patients were less evident than in mice, which may be partly attributable to HLA diversity in the patient population. Compared with normal scalp, lesional scalp, particularly in alopecia totalis/universalis, had higher clonality and more expanded CD8+ clones, which suggests antigenic drive. Resident alphabeta T cells in normal human skin are also sequenced, complicating scalp TCR repertoire analysis, unlike mouse skin dominated by gammadelta T cells.

About this clone: Its antigen has not been determined. No base quality values were provided; no much bigger clone lies one nucleotide off.

Compared with germline, V lacks 5 bases and J lacks 4 bases; bases without a gene match: 0. CDR1 and CDR2 (GTSNPN, SVGIG) derive from the germline V gene (reference sequence). Reading from cysteine to phenylalanine, the CDR3 counts 13 amino acids. The sequence is cut down to CDR3 DNA, 39 bases in frame from base 1. The library was generated by the immunoSEQ multiplex PCR assay. RNA was extracted from all samples and reverse transcribed into cDNA, which served as template for TCR sequencing. SuperScript III was used for first-strand cDNA synthesis, primed with a 2:1 mix of oligo-dT and random hexamers. A synthetic immune receptor repertoire was used to assess amplification bias, and residual bias was removed computationally. On the study's bioinformatics: Raw reads were preprocessed for error removal, and CDR3 was defined according to IMGT conventions as running from the conserved cysteine to phenylalanine. Clonality was calculated as 1 minus Shannon entropy normalized by log2 of the number of productive unique TCRs. CD4 or CD8 identity of scalp clones was inferred by cross-referencing scalp TCRbeta sequences with sorted blood CD4 and CD8 repertoires. TCRdb provides this immuneACCESS table in a form limited to in-frame rearrangements. Some clones are lacking; in checked studies, under half of them reflect an unresolved V gene, and why the rest are absent is not known. From that table come the V and J calls and clone size; the DNA was used to work out D and trimming. The sample has 150,000 or so clones on record, 45% to 60% of them singletons. Approximately 6.6% of the sample comes from the top ten.

Lesional scalp punch biopsies and peripheral blood were obtained from alopecia areata patients. PBMCs were separated by density centrifugation and stained for CD3, CD4 and CD8, after which CD4+ and CD8+ T cells were sorted on a FACSAria. This chain is built from TRBV30 and TRBJ2-3, with 13 bases in between that match TRBD2. Material: CD4+ T cells sorted from blood. The TCR sequence derives from a human donor with alopecia areata. The DNA sequence is given as TGTGCCTGGGGACTAGCGGGGGCAGATACGCAGTATTTT. Its protein reads: CAWGLAGADTQYF.